This T cell receptor beta chain was identified during a study of T cell clusters in autoimmune cytopenias (dated by TCRdb to the late 2010s). Turning to the overall study: A median TRB sequencing depth of 50,000 or so reads per sample was reached, and a median of approximately 2,500 distinct TRB clonotypes per sample was obtained. In autoimmune cytopenia patients, peripheral blood TRB and IGH repertoires were sequenced during active disease and over treatment follow-up, together with healthy, CLL and autoimmune hepatitis controls. The study aimed to test whether autoimmune cytopenia patients carry a disease-specific immune repertoire signature usable as a blood-based biomarker.

Worth noting for this clonotype: Its antigen remains unidentified.

The paper as a whole reports these results and caveats: TRB repertoire shifts, with less even repertoires in secondary cytopenia and CLL, mostly reflected lymphoma bias rather than autoimmunity. Healthy donors had almost three times as many exclusive TRB clusters as active autoimmune hepatitis patients, a finding consistent with an autoimmunity-wide signature. In the comparison of secondary cytopenia with CLL, no cluster-lack signature showed up, apparently because the dominant lymphoma-associated repertoire masked the signature. GLIPH suggested that primary autoimmune cytopenia patients lacked physiological T cell clusters: some 53 clusters were exclusive to healthy donors versus fewer than 20 exclusive to patients. The T cell clusters were defined only in silico, and the functional role of the clusters still needed to be validated experimentally.

The CDR3 starts with the cysteine, ends with the phenylalanine, and has 11 residues. DNA for this receptor is not on file. CDR1 is given as MDHEN and CDR2 as SYDVKM, both from the germline V gene. TRB rearrangements were amplified by multiplex PCR following a touch-down protocol, with the TRB-A and TRB-B primer pools mixed in one tube. Two consecutive PCR reactions with Phusion HS II polymerase added Illumina adapters and sample indices to the amplicons. Amplicons were gel-purified with the NucleoSpin Gel and PCR Clean-up kit, then quantified by Qubit and quality-checked on an Agilent 2100 Bioanalyzer. Sequencing of the libraries was done on an Illumina MiSeq with paired-end, single-indexed, 600-cycle runs. As for the authors' bioinformatics: MiXCR version 2.1.12 with the default MiXCR reference library was used to align and assemble TRB reads. A clone was defined by each unique CDR3 nucleotide sequence, and analysis was restricted to productive sequences with at least two reads. Repertoire diversity was assessed by alpha-parameterized diversity profiles (alpha 0 to 5), including Shannon (alpha 1) and Simpson (alpha 2) indices, computed with an R script. The tcR package was used to compute combinatorial TRB VJ usage, which was then compared between cohorts by principal component analysis with ade4. TCRbeta CDR3s were clustered with GLIPH on cohort pairs matched by age and read depth, and cluster frequencies were compared by Wilcoxon test. The reads, reprocessed by TCRdb, yield one row per CDR3 protein sequence and no DNA. Here the V and J calls rest on TCRdb's processing, not on the authors' analysis. The sample's records list several thousand distinct CDR3 sequences. The ten largest account for over 2.5% of the sample.

Per sample, 250 ng of peripheral blood genomic DNA, around 40,000 genome equivalents, was used for TRB amplification. Recombination joined TRBV28 with TRBJ2-4; TCRdb's assignment of TRBD2 cannot be checked, as there is no DNA. Material: peripheral blood. This receptor was obtained from a human donor with an autoimmune cytopenia or autoimmune hepatitis (not recorded which). The CDR3 is CASHVAGRQYF.